Following are 20 T cell receptor beta chains from one sample sequenced in a study of blood T cell repertoires in COVID-19. Using immunoSEQ multiplex PCR, the repertoire was profiled, and TCRdb retains in-frame clones only, with some absent. Of some 320,000 clones in the sample, approximately 89% were seen once. Specimen: peripheral blood. The source of these receptors is a woman between 50 and 59 years old who had recovered from COVID-19.

This clone was counted between two and nine times. The chain employs TRBV4-1 and TRBJ1-2; TRBD1 agrees at 11 bases. V was clipped by 4 bases and J by 5 bases; unmatched bases: 6. The germline CDR1 and CDR2 sequences are MGHRA and YSYEKL. This CDR3 has 15 amino acids. The CDR3 DNA reads as TGCGCCAGCAGCCCAGGACAGGGGGCGTTTTATGGCTACACCTTC. Translating it yields CASSPGQGAFYGYTF.

The chain has TRBV9 and TRBJ2-2; D is ambiguous. V gave up 3 bases and J gave up 1 base, with 10 bases separating them. Per germline, CDR1 SGDLS and CDR2 YYNGEE. CDR3 length: 15 residues. This chain's CDR3 is CASSARGLNTGELFF. CDR3 in DNA: TGTGCCAGCAGCGCCCGCGGATTGAACACCGGGGAGCTGTTTTTT. The full variable domain, in which reference TRBV9 and TRBJ2-2 provide the parts outside the CDR3, is DSGVTQTPKHLITATGQRVTLRCSPRSGDLSVYWYQQSLDQGLQFLIQYYNGEERAKGNILERFSAQQFPDLHSELNLSSLELGDSALYFCASSARGLNTGELFFGEGSRLTVL.

This clone was picked up one time. The V gene is TRBV2, the J gene TRBJ2-3; the match to TRBD2 covers 10 bases. The CDR3 has 15 amino acids. Trimming at V came to 5 bases and at J to 5 bases, leaving 7 bases not matched to a gene. CDR1 is SNHLY, CDR2 FYNNEI, per germline. In nucleotides, the CDR3 is TGTGCCAGCAGTAAGATAGCGGGAGGTAGAGATACGCAGTATTTT. Its protein is CASSKIAGGRDTQYF.

This clone came up a few times. V is TRBV5-1 and J is TRBJ1-1, with 7 bases that match TRBD1. There are 14 residues in the CDR3. Germline lookup yields CDR1 SGHRS and CDR2 YFSETQ. The V and J ends lost 3 bases and 1 base, in that order; junction bases with no gene match: 3. DNA for the CDR3: TGCGCCAGCAGCTGGGGACAGCCGAACACTGAAGCTTTCTTT. Protein product: CASSWGQPNTEAFF.

This chain connects TRBV2 to TRBJ2-3, with D possibly TRBD2 on 5 matching bases. This CDR3 region has 12 residues. CDR1 SNHLY and CDR2 FYNNEI come from the germline V gene. The V gene lost 5 bases and the J gene lost 7 bases, with 10 bases spanning the gap. CDR3 DNA sequence: TGTGCCAGCAGTTGGGAGTCGCATACGCAGTATTTT. This translates into CASSWESHTQYF.

This sequence joins TRBV10-3 and TRBJ2-1; maybe TRBD2 (5 bases). V shed 8 bases and J shed 5 bases, with 10 bases lying between them. The germline V gene has CDR1 ENHRY and CDR2 SYGVKD. The CDR3 loop spans 12 amino acids. CDR3 residues: CAIEGRNNEQFF. Here the CDR3 DNA reads TGTGCCATCGAGGGCCGTAACAATGAGCAGTTCTTC.

The rearrangement links TRBV14 to TRBJ1-2; possible D gene TRBD1, 6 bases. The V and J ends lost 4 bases and 5 bases respectively, with 14 bases between them. Germline V gives CDR1 SGHDN, CDR2 FVKESK. The CDR3 loop spans 14 amino acids. CDR3 bases: TGTGCCAGCAGCCCCCTCGGGACAAAGTATGGCTACACCTTC. Amino acids: CASSPLGTKYGYTF.

V and J are TRBV10-1 and TRBJ2-2; 9 nucleotides line up with TRBD1. Germline V gives CDR1 WNHNN, CDR2 SYGVQD (reference sequence). The CDR3 has 16 residues. Germline trimming cut 6 bases from V and 5 bases from J; bases unmatched to any gene: 10. The CDR3 nucleotides are TGCGCCAGCAGCTCTTCGGGACAGGGTGGTACCGGGGAGCTGTTTTTT. Encoded protein: CASSSSGQGGTGELFF.

This clone was seen a single time. The rearrangement joins TRBV6-5 to TRBJ2-2; TRBD1 aligns across 7 bases. Losses at the gene ends were 6 bases for V and 0 bases for J; bases not matched to a gene: 1. CDR3 size: 14 residues. Germline V gene sequence: CDR1 MNHEY, CDR2 SVGAGI. The CDR3 region has the DNA TGTGCCAGCAGACAGGGGCCGAACACCGGGGAGCTGTTTTTT. Amino acids: CASRQGPNTGELFF.

The rearrangement links TRBV12-5 to TRBJ2-1; no clear D. The CDR3 contains 13 residues. Germline CDR1 reads LGHNT; CDR2 reads FRNRAP. The V gene lost 7 bases and the J gene lost 7 bases, with 14 bases spanning the gap. The CDR3 loop is CASALRVENEQFF. The DNA for the CDR3 is TGTGCTAGTGCTTTACGGGTTGAGAATGAGCAGTTCTTC.

Only a few counts were recorded for this clone. The V and J genes are TRBV28 and TRBJ2-1, with D perhaps matching TRBD1 (5 bases). This CDR3 has 14 amino acids. Trimming stripped 1 base from V and 8 bases from J, with 12 bases between. Germline V CDR1 and CDR2: MDHEN, SYDVKM. The CDR3 spells CASSLSPGNHEQFF. The CDR3 nucleotides read TGTGCCAGCAGTTTATCCCCAGGGAATCATGAGCAGTTCTTC.

The V call is TRBV24-1, the J call TRBJ2-2, with unresolved D. The V gene's germline CDR1 is KGHDR and CDR2 SFDVKD. This CDR3 has 18 residues. The V end was cut by 3 bases, the J end by 1 base, with 17 bases between. CDR3 in DNA: TGTGCCACCAGTGATCTTGCCATCGGCAACAGGAACACCGGGGAGCTGTTTTTT. Translating gives CATSDLAIGNRNTGELFF.

The chain combines TRBV6-6 with TRBJ1-1; 9 bases match TRBD1. The CDR3 has 16 residues. With 5 bases clipped from V and 3 bases from J, the junction kept 10 bases outside the gene matches. Germline lookup yields CDR1 MNHNY and CDR2 SVGAGI (reference sequence). The chain's CDR3 is CASSTPLGTGHTEAFF. As DNA, the CDR3 is TGTGCCAGCAGTACCCCCTTAGGGACAGGGCACACTGAAGCTTTCTTT.

The chain recombines TRBV3-1 (or the pseudogene TRBV3-2) with TRBJ1-4; 9 bases fit TRBD1. CDR3 size: 15 residues. Per germline, CDR1 LGHDT and CDR2 YNNKEL (reference sequence). Germline trimming cut 4 bases from V and 7 bases from J; bases unmatched to any gene: 7. This CDR3 is CASSLNRGLGEKLFF. DNA of the CDR3: TGTGCCAGCAGCCTAAACAGGGGGCTCGGTGAAAAACTGTTTTTT.

The count of this clone is one. This rearrangement joins TRBV27 to TRBJ2-5, with 9 nucleotides matching TRBD1. From germline, CDR1 is MNHEY and CDR2 SMNVEV (reference sequence). With 6 bases clipped from V and 4 bases from J, the junction kept 3 bases outside the gene matches. CDR3 length: 13 amino acids. The CDR3 spells CASRGTGRETQYF. The CDR3 nucleotides are TGTGCCAGCAGGGGGACAGGGAGAGAGACCCAGTACTTC.

This clone was detected only once. The chain employs TRBV7-6 and TRBJ2-5; 10 bases are shared with TRBD1. Germline loops: CDR1 SGHVS, CDR2 FNYEAQ. The CDR3 length is 16 residues. V shed 3 bases and J 0 bases; nucleotides not matched to a gene: 4. CDR3 in amino acids: CASSLVGQGYQETQYF. The CDR3 nucleotides read TGTGCCAGCAGCTTGGTGGGACAGGGGTACCAAGAGACCCAGTACTTC.

CDR3 loop: CASILTGGLNGYTF. As DNA, the CDR3 is TGTGCCAGCATTTTGACAGGGGGCCTTAATGGCTACACCTTC. The gene calls are TRBV21-1 and TRBJ1-2; the tabulated D call, TRBD1, remains unverified against the DNA. TRBV21-1 is an annotated pseudogene. There are 14 residues in the CDR3.

The chain uses TRBV28 and TRBJ2-7; perhaps TRBD1 as D (7 bases). V lost 3 bases to trimming and J lost 3 bases, with 12 bases between them. Germline V gene lookup returns CDR1 MDHEN and CDR2 SYDVKM. The CDR3 is 14 amino acids. The CDR3 loop reads CASSFIRGVYEQYF. CDR3 in DNA: TGTGCCAGCAGTTTTATCAGGGGGGTCTACGAGCAGTACTTC.

This chain connects TRBV28 to TRBJ1-1; D is ambiguous. Trimming removed 8 bases from V and 7 bases from J, with 14 bases in between. The CDR3 is 12 residues long. Germline V CDR1 and CDR2: MDHEN, SYDVKM. This chain's CDR3 is CASPGVNGEAFF. In DNA, the CDR3 is TGTGCCAGCCCCGGGGTGAACGGTGAAGCTTTCTTT. Full variable domain (missing parts from reference TRBV28 and TRBJ1-1): DVKVTQSSRYLVKRTGEKVFLECVQDMDHENMFWYRQDPGLGLRLIYFSYDVKMKEKGDIPEGYSVSREKKERFSLILESASTNQTSMYLCASPGVNGEAFFGQGTRLTVV.

The gene calls are TRBV10-3 and TRBJ1-1; D may be TRBD1 (5 bases). The CDR3 contains 14 residues. CDR1 ENHRY and CDR2 SYGVKD come from the germline V gene. Trimming stripped 2 bases from V and 4 bases from J, with 11 bases between. In DNA, the CDR3 is TGTGCCATCAGTGAGGATGGCAGGGTCACTGAAGCTTTCTTT. It codes for CAISEDGRVTEAFF.